A selection of T cell receptor beta chains follows, all from one sample in a study of early T cells in non-severe SARS-CoV-2 infection. TCRdb processed the 5' RACE reads anew with MiXCR; each CDR3 protein has one entry. This table has under 60,000 distinct CDR3 sequences, roughly a tenth appearing once. Source material: whole blood. Receptors were obtained from an adult who was a healthcare worker with PCR-confirmed SARS-CoV-2 infection or an uninfected control (not recorded which). CDR3s include the opening cysteine and the closing phenylalanine or tryptophan. The D gene is left open where the match is weak. Expanded clones get a size class; other rows say once, few or many, or leave the size out.

>13|NA|TRBJ2-1|TRBD2|TRBV10-3
CAISSGRSDEQFF
TGTGCCATAAGTAGCGGGAGGTCAGATGAGCAGTTCTTC
>14|NA|TRBJ2-1|NA|TRBV6-5
CASSYSGESNEQFF
TGTGCCAGCAGTTACTCAGGGGAGAGCAATGAGCAGTTCTTC
>11|few|TRBJ2-5|NA|TRBV20-1
CSARVSETQYF
TGCAGTGCTAGAGTCTCTGAGACCCAGTACTTC
>11|NA|TRBJ2-7|NA|TRBV11-2
CASSLGNEQYF
TGTGCCAGCAGCTTAGGAAACGAGCAGTACTTC
>14|many|TRBJ1-2|NA|TRBV18
CASSPVGSGNGYTF
TGTGCCAGCTCACCAGTGGGTTCAGGGAATGGCTACACCTTC
>14|few|TRBJ1-6|NA|TRBV29-1
CSVLVGGYNSPLHF
TGCAGCGTCCTAGTTGGAGGGTACAATTCACCCCTCCACTTT
>13|NA|TRBJ2-5|NA|TRBV18
CASSPSGAETQYF
TGTGCCAGCTCACCTTCAGGGGCAGAGACCCAGTACTTC
>13|NA|TRBJ2-2|NA|TRBV27
CASSLGGLGELFF
TGTGCCAGCAGTTTAGGAGGACTCGGGGAGCTGTTTTTT
>16|NA|TRBJ1-2|TRBD1|TRBV11-2
CASNSVRTGDNYGYTF
TGTGCCAGCAACAGCGTTCGGACAGGAGATAACTATGGCTACACCTTC
>12|many|TRBJ2-7|NA|TRBV2
CASSFRGREQYF
TGTGCCAGCAGTTTCCGGGGTAGAGAGCAGTACTTC
>18|many|TRBJ2-5|TRBD2|TRBV7-6
CASSLGAVSGGLGETQYF
TGTGCCAGCAGCTTAGGGGCGGTATCGGGGGGGCTTGGAGAGACCCAGTACTTC
>14|NA|TRBJ2-2|NA|TRBV29-1
CSVGTGGAPGELFF
TGCAGCGTTGGCACAGGGGGGGCCCCCGGGGAGCTGTTTTTT
>13|many|TRBJ2-5|TRBD1|TRBV20-1
CSGGQGLGETQYF
TGCAGTGGGGGACAGGGATTAGGAGAGACCCAGTACTTC
>14|few|TRBJ2-7|NA|TRBV18
CASSREASSYEQYF
TGTGCCAGCTCACGGGAGGCTTCCTCCTACGAGCAGTACTTC
>14|NA|TRBJ1-2|NA|TRBV20-1
CSARRTGLAYGYTF
TGCAGTGCTCGCCGAACAGGGCTAGCCTATGGCTACACCTTC
>14|few|TRBJ1-1|NA|TRBV7-3
CASSPDGSNTEAFF
TGTGCCAGCAGCCCAGACGGGTCGAACACTGAAGCTTTCTTT
>11|NA|TRBJ2-5|NA|TRBV25-1
CASSEYGTQYF
TGTGCCAGCAGTGAATACGGGACCCAGTACTTC
>14|few|TRBJ2-3|NA|TRBV18
CASSRTYGTDTQYF
TGTGCCAGCTCACGAACCTACGGGACAGATACGCAGTATTTT
>16|few|TRBJ1-4|NA|TRBV4-2
CASSPRLSVSNEKLFF
TGTGCCAGCAGCCCAAGATTATCTGTTTCTAATGAAAAACTGTTTTTT
>16|many|TRBJ2-7|NA|TRBV7-8
CASSHYRRDNSYEQYF
TGTGCCAGCAGCCATTACCGCCGGGACAACTCCTACGAGCAGTACTTC
>14|NA|TRBJ1-1|NA|TRBV7-9
CASSRGAENTEAFF
TGTGCCAGCAGCCGGGGCGCCGAGAACACTGAAGCTTTCTTT
>13|many|TRBJ2-7|NA|TRBV24-1
CATSDSLPGEQYF
TGTGCCACCAGTGATTCACTACCGGGGGAGCAGTACTTC
>14|NA|TRBJ1-4|TRBD1|TRBV6-5
CASSKNRGIEKLFF
TGTGCCAGCAGTAAAAACAGGGGTATTGAAAAACTGTTTTTT
>13|many|TRBJ2-1|TRBD2|TRBV2
CASRSSGVQGQFF
TGTGCCAGCAGGTCTAGCGGAGTGCAAGGGCAGTTCTTC
>17|NA|TRBJ1-3|TRBD1|TRBV12-3/TRBV12-4
CASRPRTGYASGNTIYF
TGTGCCAGCAGACCCCGGACAGGTTACGCGTCTGGAAACACCATATATTTT
>15|few|TRBJ2-5|NA|TRBV7-2
CASSWRRASEETQYF
TGTGCCAGCAGCTGGAGGAGGGCTAGCGAGGAGACCCAGTACTTC
>17|NA|TRBJ2-3|TRBD2|TRBV30
CAWSGYSSGGFGDTQYF
TGTGCCTGGAGCGGATACTCTAGCGGGGGCTTCGGGGATACGCAGTATTTT
>17|many|TRBJ2-1|TRBD2|TRBV24-1
CATSDRTSGRPYNEQFF
TGTGCCACCAGTGATCGGACTAGCGGGAGGCCCTACAATGAGCAGTTCTTC
>16|many|TRBJ2-1|TRBD2|TRBV7-8
CASSFLAGGPVGEQFF
TGTGCCAGCAGTTTTCTAGCGGGAGGGCCGGTAGGGGAGCAGTTCTTC
>14|NA|TRBJ2-2|NA|TRBV15
CATSRDRTSGELFF
TGTGCCACCAGCAGAGATAGGACATCCGGGGAGCTGTTTTTT
>12|many|TRBJ1-1|NA|TRBV21-1
CASLSSRTKAFF
TGTGCCAGCCTATCATCCCGGACCAAAGCTTTCTTT
>20|NA|TRBJ2-1|TRBD2|TRBV7-6
CASSLVTSGGRMSSYNEQFF
TGTGCCAGCAGCTTAGTAACTAGCGGGGGCCGCATGAGCTCCTACAATGAGCAGTTCTTC
>15|many|TRBJ2-1|TRBD2|TRBV20-1
CSAPGTSGGYNEQFF
TGCAGTGCTCCCGGCACTAGCGGGGGTTACAATGAGCAGTTCTTC
>14|many|TRBJ2-3|TRBD1|TRBV11-2
CASAMGQVTDTQYF
TGTGCCAGCGCCATGGGACAGGTAACAGATACGCAGTATTTT
>14|many|TRBJ1-4|NA|TRBV4-1
CASSPTGRGEKLFF
TGCGCCAGCAGCCCTACAGGGCGCGGGGAAAAACTGTTTTTT
>14|few|TRBJ2-5|NA|TRBV6-2/TRBV6-3
CASSYYTAEETQYF
TGTGCCAGCAGTTACTATACAGCGGAAGAGACCCAGTACTTC
>15|many|TRBJ2-1|NA|TRBV9
CASSVAGTKYNEQFF
TGTGCCAGCAGCGTCGCCGGGACCAAGTACAATGAGCAGTTCTTC
>14|few|TRBJ2-3|NA|TRBV5-1
CASSLNIGAGTQYF
TGCGCCAGCAGCCTGAATATAGGGGCGGGTACGCAGTATTTT
>15|many|TRBJ2-1|TRBD2|TRBV20-1
CSAELAGRGYNEQFF
TGCAGTGCAGAACTAGCGGGAAGAGGATACAATGAGCAGTTCTTC
>12|few|TRBJ1-2|NA|TRBV29-1
CSVEKGNYGYTF
TGCAGCGTTGAAAAGGGGAACTATGGCTACACCTTC
>14|NA|TRBJ1-1|TRBD1|TRBV3-1
CASSQQGAHTEAFF
TGTGCCAGCAGCCAGCAGGGGGCGCACACTGAAGCTTTCTTT
>12|few|TRBJ2-4|TRBD1|TRBV29-1
CSAVTGGNIQYF
TGCAGCGCAGTGACAGGGGGGAACATTCAGTACTTC
>10|many|TRBJ2-7|NA|TRBV29-1
CSVGGYEQYF
TGCAGCGTTGGGGGATACGAGCAGTACTTC
>13|NA|TRBJ2-1|NA|TRBV27
CASSFGTYNEQFF
TGTGCCAGCAGTTTCGGGACCTACAATGAGCAGTTCTTC
>14|many|TRBJ2-2|TRBD2|TRBV3-1
CASTLNTGGGELFF
TGTGCCAGCACCCTCAACACGGGGGGTGGGGAGCTGTTTTTT
>15|NA|TRBJ2-5|NA|TRBV28
CASNQLLGQGGTQYF
TGTGCCAGCAACCAATTATTAGGGCAGGGCGGGACCCAGTACTTC
>15|few|TRBJ2-2|NA|TRBV7-9
CASSFKGLLAGELFF
TGTGCCAGCAGCTTTAAGGGTCTCCTGGCCGGGGAGCTGTTTTTT
>17|many|TRBJ2-7|NA|TRBV11-2
CASSLVPLLGTSYEQYF
TGTGCCAGCAGCTTAGTGCCCCTCCTGGGGACCTCCTACGAGCAGTACTTC